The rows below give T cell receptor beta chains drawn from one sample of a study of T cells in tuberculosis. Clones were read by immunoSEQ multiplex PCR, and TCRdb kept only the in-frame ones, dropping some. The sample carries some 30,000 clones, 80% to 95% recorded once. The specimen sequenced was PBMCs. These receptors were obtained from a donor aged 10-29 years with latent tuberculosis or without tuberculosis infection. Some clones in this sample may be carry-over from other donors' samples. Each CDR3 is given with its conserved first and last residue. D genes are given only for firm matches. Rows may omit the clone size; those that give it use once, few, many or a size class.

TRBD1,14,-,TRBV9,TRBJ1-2,CASSSPGQLHGYTF,TGTGCCAGCAGCTCTCCGGGACAGCTCCATGGCTACACCTTC
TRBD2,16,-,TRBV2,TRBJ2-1,CASSLLAGGYLVEQFF,TGTGCCAGCAGTTTACTAGCGGGAGGGTACTTGGTTGAGCAGTTCTTC
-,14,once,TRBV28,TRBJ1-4,CASSRRAVREKLFF,TGTGCCAGCAGCCGGAGGGCGGTGAGGGAAAAACTGTTTTTT
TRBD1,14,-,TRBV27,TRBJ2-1,CASRPRTGYNEQFF,TGTGCCAGCAGGCCTAGGACAGGTTACAATGAGCAGTTCTTC
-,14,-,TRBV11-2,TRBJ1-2,CASSLDPSSYGYTF,TGTGCCAGCAGCTTAGACCCTAGTTCCTATGGCTACACCTTC
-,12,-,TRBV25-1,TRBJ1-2,CASSDLSYGYTF,TGTGCCAGCAGTGACCTTTCTTACGGTTACACCTTC
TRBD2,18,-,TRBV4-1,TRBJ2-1,CASSPILGRGSSYNEQFF,TGCGCCAGCAGCCCAATCTTGGGGCGGGGGAGCTCCTACAATGAGCAGTTCTTC
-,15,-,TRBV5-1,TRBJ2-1,CASSPEGLLANEQFF,TGCGCCAGCAGCCCGGAGGGTCTGCTAGCCAATGAGCAGTTCTTC
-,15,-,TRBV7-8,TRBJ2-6,CASSRGGAGANVLTF,TGTGCCAGCAGCCGCGGCGGAGCTGGGGCCAACGTCCTGACTTTC
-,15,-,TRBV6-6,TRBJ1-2,CASTHLQGTAYGYTF,TGTGCCAGCACCCACCTCCAGGGGACCGCGTATGGCTACACCTTC
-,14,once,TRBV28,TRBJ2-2,CASRSRGNTGELFF,TGTGCCAGCAGGTCCAGGGGGAACACCGGGGAGCTGTTTTTT
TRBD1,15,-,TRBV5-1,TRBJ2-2,CASSLDRGPAGELFF,TGCGCCAGCAGCTTGGACAGGGGGCCGGCCGGGGAGCTGTTTTTT
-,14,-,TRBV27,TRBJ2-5,CASSSRREQETQYF,TGTGCCAGCAGTTCCCGACGGGAACAAGAGACCCAGTACTTC
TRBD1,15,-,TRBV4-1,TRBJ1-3,CASSPWTGEGNTIYF,TGCGCCAGCAGCCCATGGACAGGAGAGGGAAACACCATATATTTT
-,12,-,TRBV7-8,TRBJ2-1,CASRSVSSEQFF,TGTGCCAGCAGATCAGTTAGCTCTGAGCAGTTCTTC
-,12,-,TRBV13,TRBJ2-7,CASSSRGYEQYF,TGTGCCAGCAGCTCCCGGGGCTACGAGCAGTACTTC
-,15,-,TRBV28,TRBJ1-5,CASRNLQGMGQPQHF,TGTGCCAGCAGAAACCTCCAGGGGATGGGGCAGCCCCAGCATTTT
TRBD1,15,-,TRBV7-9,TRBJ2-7,CASSLLSGTAYEQYF,TGTGCCAGCAGCTTACTATCCGGGACAGCCTACGAGCAGTACTTC
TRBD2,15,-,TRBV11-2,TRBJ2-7,CASSLPGLAGDEQYF,TGTGCCAGCAGCTTGCCGGGACTAGCGGGAGATGAGCAGTACTTC
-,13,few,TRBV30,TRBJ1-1,CAWSPTGDTEAFF,TGTGCCTGGAGTCCAACAGGTGACACTGAAGCTTTCTTT
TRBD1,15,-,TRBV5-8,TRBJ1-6,CASSTRTGGKSPLHF,TGTGCCAGCAGCACAAGGACAGGGGGCAAGTCACCCCTCCACTTT
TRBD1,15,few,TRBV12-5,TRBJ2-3,CASGPGQGSADTQYF,TGTGCTAGTGGTCCGGGACAGGGGTCTGCAGATACGCAGTATTTT
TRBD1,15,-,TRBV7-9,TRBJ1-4,CASRKGGTGDEKLFF,TGTGCCAGCAGGAAAGGAGGGACAGGGGATGAAAAACTGTTTTTT
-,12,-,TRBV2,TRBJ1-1,CASSSGNTEAFF,TGTGCCAGCAGCTCCGGGAACACTGAAGCTTTCTTT
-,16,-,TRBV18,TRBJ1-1,CASSPRREVGHTEAFF,TGTGCCAGCTCACCACGCAGGGAGGTGGGCCACACTGAAGCTTTCTTT
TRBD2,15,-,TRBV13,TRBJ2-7,CASSLRREGPYEQYF,TGTGCCAGCAGCTTAAGGCGGGAGGGACCCTACGAGCAGTACTTC
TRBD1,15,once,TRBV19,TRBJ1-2,CASSPGDRGGHGYTF,TGTGCCAGTAGTCCCGGGGACAGGGGAGGACATGGCTACACCTTC
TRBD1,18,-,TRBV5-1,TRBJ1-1,CASSLLGTGGFMNTEAFF,TGCGCCAGCAGCTTGTTGGGGACAGGGGGTTTTATGAACACTGAAGCTTTCTTT
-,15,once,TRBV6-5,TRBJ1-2,CASTSLPGANYGYTF,TGTGCCAGCACCAGTCTCCCGGGAGCTAACTATGGCTACACCTTC
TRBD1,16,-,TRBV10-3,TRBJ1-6,CAISESGGQGNSPLHF,TGTGCCATCAGTGAGTCAGGAGGACAGGGCAATTCACCCCTCCACTTT
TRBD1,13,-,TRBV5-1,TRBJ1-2,CASSLGDSSGYTF,TGCGCCAGCAGCTTGGGGGACAGCAGTGGCTACACCTTC
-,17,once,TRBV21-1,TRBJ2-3,CASSKPRGSDGTDTQYF,TGTGCCAGCAGCAAACCCCGCGGGAGCGACGGGACAGATACGCAGTATTTT
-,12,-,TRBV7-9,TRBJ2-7,CASSLASDEQYF,TGTGCCAGCAGCTTAGCGAGCGACGAGCAGTACTTC
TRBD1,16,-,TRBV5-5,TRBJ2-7,CASSLGDGTGTYEQYF,TGTGCCAGCAGCTTGGGAGACGGGACAGGCACTTACGAGCAGTACTTC
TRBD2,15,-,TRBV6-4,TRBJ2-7,CASYYSGSPSYEQYF,TGTGCCAGCTATTATAGCGGGAGCCCTTCCTACGAGCAGTACTTC
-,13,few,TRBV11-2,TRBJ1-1,CASSTQWNTEAFF,TGTGCCAGCAGCACCCAGTGGAACACTGAAGCTTTCTTT
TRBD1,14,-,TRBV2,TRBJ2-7,CAMTRDRGKGEQYF,TGTGCCATGACCCGGGACAGGGGGAAGGGAGAGCAGTACTTC
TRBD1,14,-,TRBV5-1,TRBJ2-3,CASSPGQGTDTQYF,TGCGCCAGCAGCCCGGGACAGGGCACAGATACGCAGTATTTT